The clone carrying this T cell receptor (beta chain) has just a few counts. The data were obtained in a study of beta chain features in type 1 diabetes. Study-level information: All of the samples together had some 110 million sorted cells examined.

V was cut by 7 bases and J by 11 bases, with 15 bases left in between. This CDR3 contains 12 residues. Germline V CDR1 and CDR2: SGDLS, YYNGEE. The isolated RNA, all of it, was reverse transcribed, so expressed TCRB transcripts were what got sequenced. TCRdb's table, derived via immunoSEQ multiplex PCR, lists solely in-frame clones and lacks some. The repertoire includes 250,000 to 350,000 clones, 11% to 15% of them detected once, and 5.5% to 7.5% sits in the top ten. The clonotype was recovered from a young man in good health. This chain connects TRBV9 to TRBJ1-4, with unresolved D. Sequencing was carried out using central memory CD4+ T cells from blood. The CDR3 sequence is CASSVLPGKLFF. CDR3 in DNA: TGTGCCAGCTCGGTTCTACCTGGGAAACTGTTTTTT.